One sample yielded the 20 T cell receptor beta chains listed below, sequenced in a study of regulatory T cells in long-lasting Graves disease. Documented time point: persistent/refractory GD, antithyroid drugs over 5 years with positive TRAb. There was RNA extracted from PBMCs, and the TCR library was made from it. iRepertoire HTBI primers and Arm-PCR of CDR3 regions built TCR beta libraries. Each CDR3 protein gets one entry after TCRdb re-called the multiplex PCR reads with MiXCR. The sample lists roughly 400,000 distinct CDR3 sequences, 21% occurring once. The sample here was peripheral blood mononuclear cells (PBMCs), taken when the disease was refractory, from a patient treated with antithyroid drugs. The source is a female donor with Graves disease.

The chain links TRBV20-1 to TRBJ2-2, with 11 nucleotides matching TRBD2. The junction had 4 bases not matched to a gene; V was cut back by 0 bases and J by 1 base. The CDR3 has 17 amino acids. CDR1 and CDR2 from the germline V gene are DFQATT and SNEGSKA (reference sequence). CDR3 nucleotides: TGCAGTGCTAGAGATGCGACTAGCGGGAAGAACACCGGGGAGCTGTTTTTT. Amino acid sequence: CSARDATSGKNTGELFF.

The chain links TRBV20-1 to TRBJ2-2, with D possibly matching TRBD1 (6 bases). This CDR3 comprises 14 residues. Trimming removed 5 bases at V and 7 bases at J, with 17 bases between. CDR1 is DFQATT, CDR2 SNEGSKA, per germline (reference sequence). This CDR3 is CSAQTGSGHGELFF. CDR3 sequence (DNA): TGCAGTGCTCAAACAGGGTCCGGACACGGGGAGCTGTTTTTT.

This clonotype has a count of ten or more. CDR3 DNA: TGTGCCAGCAGTTCTAGCGGGAAAGGAGGCGGGGAGCTGTTTTTT. It specifies CASSSSGKGGGELFF. The chain is built from TRBV6-2 or TRBV6-3 and TRBJ2-2; 9 positions match TRBD2. From germline, CDR1 is MNHEY and CDR2 SVGEGT. This CDR3 comprises 15 residues. The J segment lost 7 bases and the V segment lost 4 bases, leaving 7 bases of the junction unmatched.

This clonotype has at least ten counts. The chain employs TRBV27 and TRBJ1-4; D remains ambiguous. The V and J ends lost 2 bases and 7 bases respectively, with 11 bases between them. The germline gives CDR1 MNHEY, CDR2 SMNVEV (reference sequence). The CDR3 has 14 amino acids. For the CDR3, the DNA is TGTGCCAGCAGTTTAAGCATCGCAGCTGAAAAACTGTTTTTT. Protein product: CASSLSIAAEKLFF.

This clonotype was picked up many times. V and J are TRBV6-1 and TRBJ2-7; a weak D match, TRBD2 (6 bases). The CDR3 contains 14 residues. Per germline, CDR1 MNHNS and CDR2 SASEGT. Deletions cut 5 bases from V and 5 bases from J, with 16 bases between. CDR3 amino acids: CASSPSGETDEQYF. The CDR3 bases are TGTGCCAGCAGTCCTTCGGGAGAGACTGACGAGCAGTACTTC.

V and J are TRBV9 and TRBJ1-6, with 9 bases that match TRBD1. V was clipped by 3 bases and J by 5 bases; unmatched bases: 6. CDR1 and CDR2 (germline): SGDLS, YYNGEE. The CDR3 spans 16 residues. For the CDR3, the DNA is TGTGCCAGCAGCGGATTAAGGACAGGGGATAATTCACCCCTCCACTTT. It yields the protein CASSGLRTGDNSPLHF.

This clonotype was picked up many times. The chain recombines TRBV6-2 or TRBV6-3 with TRBJ2-2; the D gene is possibly TRBD1 (5 bases). V lost 3 bases, J lost 7 bases, and 15 bases lay in between. The CDR3 extends over 15 amino acids. The germline V gene encodes CDR1 MNHEY and CDR2 SVGEGT. The CDR3 region has the DNA TGTGCCAGCAGTTATAGGTGGGGCCAAGGCGGGGAGCTGTTTTTT. Amino acids: CASSYRWGQGGELFF.

The sample holds many counts of this clonotype. The chain carries TRBV2 and TRBJ1-5; D remains unclear. Trimming left V 8 bases short and J 0 bases short, with 11 bases between. The CDR3 is 14 residues long. Germline values: CDR1 SNHLY, CDR2 FYNNEI. CDR3 in amino acids: CASSNPGSNQPQHF. The CDR3 nucleotides are TGTGCCAGCTCAAACCCCGGTAGCAATCAGCCCCAGCATTTT.

As to this clonotype: Sequence at one end of the junction differs from germline and may be a read error. CDR3 bases: TGCAGTGCTAGACCCGATCACCAAGAGGCCCAGTACTTC. Translated, it gives CSARPDHQEAQYF. The V and J genes are TRBV20-1 and TRBJ2-5; D unresolved. The V gene's germline CDR1 is DFQATT and CDR2 SNEGSKA (reference sequence). The CDR3 consists of 13 residues.

The sample holds many counts of this clonotype. This chain links TRBV28 with TRBJ1-6, with TRBD1 matching 9 bases. J gave up 10 bases and V 7 bases, and 8 bases lay outside the gene matches. This CDR3 has 14 amino acids. Germline values: CDR1 MDHEN, CDR2 SYDVKM. CDR3 nucleotide sequence: TGTGCCAGCACGATGAACAGGGGGCTCTCACCCCTCCACTTT. It encodes CASTMNRGLSPLHF.

For this clonotype: Just one base apart from a much larger clone, this may be a read error. The chain couples TRBV3-1 to TRBJ1-3; D uncertain. CDR1 is LGHDT and CDR2 is YNNKEL in the germline V gene (reference sequence). The CDR3 runs to 15 residues. CDR3 DNA sequence: TGTGCCAGCAGTCGCCACCGAGGCTCTGGAACCACCATATATTTT. Encoded protein: CASSRHRGSGTTIYF.

This chain's CDR3 is CSAQRRDSPFEQYF. The CDR3 region has the DNA TGCAGTGCACAACGCCGGGACAGCCCGTTCGAGCAGTACTTC. The V gene is TRBV20-1, the J gene TRBJ2-7; 7 nucleotides line up with TRBD1. Per the germline V gene, CDR1 is DFQATT and CDR2 is SNEGSKA (reference sequence). This CDR3 is built from 14 residues. Trimming took 6 bases from V and 6 from J; bases not matched to a gene: 14.

The DNA of the CDR3 is TGTGCCAGTAGACAGACAGGGGGGGGCGAGACCCAGTACTTC. This sequence encodes CASRQTGGGETQYF. The chain recombines TRBV19 with TRBJ2-5; 9 bases are shared with TRBD1. Germline CDR1 LNHDA, CDR2 SQIVND (reference sequence). This CDR3 spans 14 amino acids. J lost 5 bases, V lost 6 bases, and 7 bases had no gene match.

This clonotype was picked up many times. This sequence joins TRBV2 and TRBJ1-1; 9 bases agree with TRBD1. Losses at the gene ends were 6 bases for V and 6 bases for J; bases not matched to a gene: 8. The germline V gene has CDR1 SNHLY and CDR2 FYNNEI. This CDR3 region has 14 residues. In DNA form, the CDR3 reads TGTGCCAGCAGCATGGGACAGGGTGAGGCTGAAGCTTTCTTT. Its translation is CASSMGQGEAEAFF. The full variable domain, in which reference TRBV2 and TRBJ1-1 provide the parts outside the CDR3, is EPEVTQTPSHQVTQMGQEVILRCVPISNHLYFYWYRQILGQKVEFLVSFYNNEISEKSEIFDDQFSVERPDGSNFTLKIRSTKLEDSAMYFCASSMGQGEAEAFFGQGTRLTVV.

This clonotype came up many times. CDR3 sequence: CASSITSGRSGGELFF. The CDR3 nucleotides are TGTGCCAGCAGCATAACTAGCGGGAGGTCGGGCGGGGAGCTGTTTTTT. The chain recombines TRBV5-4 with TRBJ2-2; 12 bases map to TRBD2. The CDR3 sequence is 16 residues long. Germline loops: CDR1 SGHNT, CDR2 YYREEE (reference sequence). The V segment lost 4 bases and the J segment 7 bases; nucleotides outside the gene matches: 8.

CDR3: CASSLWLGAKNIQYF. CDR3 bases: TGCGCCAGCAGCTTGTGGCTGGGAGCCAAAAACATTCAGTACTTC. V gene TRBV5-1 combines with J gene TRBJ2-4; no reliable D call. Germline lookup yields CDR1 SGHRS and CDR2 YFSETQ. The CDR3 extends over 15 amino acids. V was clipped by 1 base and J by 0 bases, with 8 bases between them.

This chain connects TRBV11-2 to TRBJ2-3, with 13 bases aligning to TRBD2. The CDR3 consists of 15 residues. Losses at the gene ends were 4 bases for V and 5 bases for J; bases not matched to a gene: 3. Germline CDR1 and CDR2: SGHAT and FQNNGV. Written as DNA, the CDR3 is TGTGCCAGCAGCTCCGGGACTAGCGGGAAAGATACGCAGTATTTT. It is translated as CASSSGTSGKDTQYF.

The V and J genes are TRBV2 and TRBJ2-3; possibly TRBD2 for D (5 bases). Germline CDR1 reads SNHLY; CDR2 reads FYNNEI. The CDR3 loop spans 16 amino acids. Trimming shortened V by 3 bases and J by 2 bases, and 15 bases separated the two germline ends. The CDR3 loop reads CASSDEGMVPTDTQYF. The CDR3 DNA sequence: TGTGCCAGCAGTGATGAGGGCATGGTCCCCACAGATACGCAGTATTTT.

This clonotype was recorded at least ten times. The V call is TRBV28, the J call TRBJ1-5; maybe TRBD1 (6 bases). V lost 6 bases and J lost 0, with 12 bases in between. CDR1 MDHEN and CDR2 SYDVKM come from the germline V gene. The CDR3 has 15 residues. The DNA for the CDR3 is TGTGCCAGCAGCTTGGGGGGCCATAGCAATCAGCCCCAGCATTTT. This sequence encodes CASSLGGHSNQPQHF.

This clonotype has ten or more counts. The rearrangement uses TRBV28 and TRBJ2-7, with D perhaps given as TRBD1 or TRBD2 (5 bases each). Germline CDR1 and CDR2: MDHEN and SYDVKM. This CDR3 comprises 14 residues. The ends were cut back, 7 bases at V and 1 base at J, with 14 bases in the middle. The CDR3 protein is CASNLGTESYEQYF. CDR3 sequence (DNA): TGTGCCAGCAACCTAGGGACGGAATCCTACGAGCAGTACTTC.